The following is a TCR beta chain sequence with its context. Other nucleotide sequences in the sample specify the same CDR3. This entry comes from a study of beta chain features in type 1 diabetes. Germline CDR1 reads MDHEN; CDR2 reads SYDVKM. Trimming pared 3 bases from V and 1 base from J, leaving 10 bases between. This CDR3 region has 14 residues. Expressed TCRB transcripts were sequenced because the entire RNA isolate underwent reverse transcription. TCRdb's table, derived via immunoSEQ multiplex PCR, lists solely in-frame clones and lacks some. Of about 900,000 clones in the sample, roughly a sixth were seen once.

The sample taken for sequencing was naive CD4+ T cells from blood. V is TRBV28 and J is TRBJ2-7; unclear D gene. The clonotype originates from a woman younger than 30 in good health. CDR3 region: CASSFLGSSYEQYF. CDR3 nucleotide sequence: TGTGCCAGCAGTTTTTTGGGCTCGTCCTACGAGCAGTACTTC.